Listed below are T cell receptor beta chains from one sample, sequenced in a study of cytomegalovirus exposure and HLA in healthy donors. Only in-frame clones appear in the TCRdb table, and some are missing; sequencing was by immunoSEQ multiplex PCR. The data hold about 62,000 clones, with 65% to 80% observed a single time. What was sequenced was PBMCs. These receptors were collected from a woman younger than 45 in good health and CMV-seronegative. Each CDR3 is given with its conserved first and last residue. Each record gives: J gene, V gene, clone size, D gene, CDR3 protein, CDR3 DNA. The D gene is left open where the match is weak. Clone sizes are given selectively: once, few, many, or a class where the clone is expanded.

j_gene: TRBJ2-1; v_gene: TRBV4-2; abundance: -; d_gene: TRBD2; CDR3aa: CASSQRLAGYNEQFF; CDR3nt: TGTGCCAGCAGCCAAAGACTAGCGGGCTACAATGAGCAGTTCTTC
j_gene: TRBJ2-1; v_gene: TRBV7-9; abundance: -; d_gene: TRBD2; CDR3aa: CASSLAPTPSGRENEQFF; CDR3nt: TGTGCCAGCAGCTTAGCCCCGACCCCTAGCGGGAGGGAGAATGAGCAGTTCTTC
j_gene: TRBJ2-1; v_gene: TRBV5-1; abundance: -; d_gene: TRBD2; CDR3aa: CASSVRLAGEFNEQFF; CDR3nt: TGCGCCAGCAGCGTGAGACTAGCGGGAGAATTCAATGAGCAGTTCTTC
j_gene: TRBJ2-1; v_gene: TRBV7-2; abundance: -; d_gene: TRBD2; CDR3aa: CASTPVSGRSYNEQFF; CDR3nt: TGTGCCAGCACCCCGGTTAGCGGGAGGTCCTACAATGAGCAGTTCTTC
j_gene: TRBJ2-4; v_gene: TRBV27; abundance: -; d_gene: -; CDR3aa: CASSTSLGLPRNIQYF; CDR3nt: TGTGCCAGCAGTACTAGCCTGGGACTCCCCAGGAACATTCAGTACTTC
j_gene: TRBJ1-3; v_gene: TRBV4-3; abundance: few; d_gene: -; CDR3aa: CASSQDLDSDSGNTIYF; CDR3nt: TGCGCCAGCAGCCAAGACCTTGACTCAGACTCTGGAAACACCATATATTTT
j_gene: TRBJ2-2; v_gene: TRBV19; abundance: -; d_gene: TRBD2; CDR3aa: CASSMGGSGELFF; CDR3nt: TGTGCCAGTAGTATGGGCGGGAGTGGGGAGCTGTTTTTT
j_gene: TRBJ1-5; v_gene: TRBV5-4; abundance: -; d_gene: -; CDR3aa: CASSLGGSSNQPQHF; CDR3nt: TGTGCCAGCAGCTTGGGAGGGAGTAGCAATCAGCCCCAGCATTTT
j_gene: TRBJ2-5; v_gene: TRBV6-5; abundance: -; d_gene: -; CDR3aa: CASSEGQETQYF; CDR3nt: TGTGCCAGCAGTGAGGGCCAAGAGACCCAGTACTTC
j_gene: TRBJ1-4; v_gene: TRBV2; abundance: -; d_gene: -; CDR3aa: CASKQTPLRSNEKLFF; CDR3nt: TGTGCCAGCAAGCAGACACCGTTAAGGTCTAATGAAAAACTGTTTTTT
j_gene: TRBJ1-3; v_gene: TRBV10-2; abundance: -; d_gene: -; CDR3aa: CASSEGQRGDTIYF; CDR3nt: TGCGCCAGCAGTGAAGGACAACGCGGGGACACCATATATTTT
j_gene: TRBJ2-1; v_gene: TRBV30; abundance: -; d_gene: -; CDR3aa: CAWSVQGAYEQFF; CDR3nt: TGTGCCTGGAGTGTGCAGGGCGCTTATGAGCAGTTCTTC
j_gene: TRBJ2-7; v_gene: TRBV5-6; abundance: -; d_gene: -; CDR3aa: CASSLIGEGAYEQYF; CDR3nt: TGTGCCAGCAGCTTGATTGGGGAAGGGGCCTACGAGCAGTACTTC
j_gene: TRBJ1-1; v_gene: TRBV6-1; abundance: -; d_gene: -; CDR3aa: CASSDAGRSTEAFF; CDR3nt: TGTGCCAGCAGTGATGCAGGGCGAAGCACTGAAGCTTTCTTT
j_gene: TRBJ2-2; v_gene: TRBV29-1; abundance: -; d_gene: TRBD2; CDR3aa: CSAAGTGELFF; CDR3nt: TGCAGCGCAGCGGGGACCGGGGAGCTGTTTTTT